Shown below are 12 T cell receptor beta chains from a single sample sequenced in a study of T cell clonality in common variable immunodeficiency (dated by TCRdb to 2015 to 2017). On the study overall, not on this receptor specifically: Fewer deletions and N-nucleotide insertions were reportedly observed in CVID TCRbeta sequences, and highly modified clones with 13 or more V deletions were reportedly absent from CVID TCRbeta sequences.

The library was obtained by the immunoSEQ multiplex PCR assay. Imported from immuneACCESS, the table was reduced by TCRdb to in-frame sequences with V and J called. These copies leave out some clones; in studies compared against another copy, an unresolved V gene accounts for under half, and the cause of the remainder is not known. This sample has around 15,000 clones, none of them a singleton. The ten largest make up 13% to 15% of the sample. No cognate antigen is known for these TCRs. Sequenced material: peripheral blood mononuclear cells. The receptors were sampled from a human donor with common variable immunodeficiency.

This clone was counted at least ten times. The read ends 3 residues shy of where the CDR3 ends; the end is completed using the germline J gene. The gene calls are TRBV29-1 and TRBJ2-5, with 8 nucleotides matching TRBD2. J gave up 4 bases and V 6 bases, and 7 bases lay outside the gene matches. The CDR3 spans 13 residues. CDR1 SQVTM and CDR2 ANQGSEA come from the germline V gene. CDR3 sequence reads: CSVSGGGRETQYF. CDR3 DNA, as far as it was read: TGCAGCGTGTCCGGGGGGGGGCGAGAGACC.

This clone was seen a handful of times. The read ends 3 residues before the CDR3 terminus; that terminus is restored from the germline J gene. The V gene is TRBV30, the J gene TRBJ1-5; 10 nucleotides match TRBD1. CDR1 and CDR2 from the germline V gene are GTSNPN and SVGIG (reference sequence). The V segment lost 7 bases and the J segment 5 bases; nucleotides outside the gene matches: 8. The CDR3 runs to 14 residues. The DNA read from the CDR3 is TGTGCCTCTTCGGGACAGGGGCTGGATCAGCCC. It encodes CASSGQGLDQP. The CDR3 as a whole reads CASSGQGLDQPQHF.

This clone turned up a few times. Read coverage stops 3 residues before the CDR3 terminus; the germline J gene supplies the remainder. The V and J genes are TRBV7-9 and TRBJ2-1; TRBD1 or TRBD2 may be the D gene (5 bases each). V lost 3 bases and J lost 7, with 10 bases in between. This CDR3 spans 13 amino acids. The germline V gene has CDR1 SEHNR and CDR2 FQNEAQ (reference sequence). CDR3 sequence reads: CASSFRGVNEQFF. Partial CDR3 DNA: TGTGCCAGCAGCTTTAGAGGGGTGAATGAG.

This clone was counted ten times or more. The observed sequence ends 3 residues before the CDR3 terminus, with the missing tail filled in from the germline J gene. The chain combines TRBV29-1 with TRBJ2-5, with TRBD2 matching over 9 bases. Unmatched junction bases numbered 2, after V lost 1 base and J lost 2 bases. The germline V gene has CDR1 SQVTM and CDR2 ANQGSEA. This CDR3 is 14 amino acids long. The CDR3 loop reads CSVEGAGGQETQYF. Incomplete CDR3 DNA: TGCAGCGTTGAAGGAGCGGGGGGTCAAGAGACC.

A note on this clone: The read terminates 3 residues before the CDR3 end, so the remaining end is supplied by the germline J gene. The chain employs TRBV30 and TRBJ2-3; the match to TRBD1 covers 8 bases. The CDR3 runs 13 residues. From germline, CDR1 is GTSNPN and CDR2 SVGIG (reference sequence). V shed 0 bases, J shed 4 bases, and the junction held 0 bases outside the gene matches. CDR3 region: CAWSVQGADTQYF. Partial CDR3 DNA: TGTGCCTGGAGTGTACAGGGGGCAGATACG.

This clone was detected many times. From the germline J gene comes the end of the CDR3, since the read stops 3 residues before it. The gene calls are TRBV10-3 and TRBJ2-7; D is unclear. The CDR3 consists of 12 residues. The germline V and J ends were trimmed by 0 bases and 5 bases, with 5 bases remaining between them. Per the germline V gene, CDR1 is ENHRY and CDR2 is SYGVKD. The CDR3 DNA, read in part, is TGTGCCATCAGTGAGTCGGCACACGAG. It is translated as CAISESAHE. From start to end, the CDR3 is CAISESAHEQYF.

With respect to this clone: The read is 3 residues too short to cover the CDR3 end, so that end is filled in from the germline J gene. V and J are TRBV18 and TRBJ2-3, with D unresolved. V lost 1 base and J 0 bases, leaving 11 bases between the germline ends. This CDR3 comprises 16 residues. Germline V gene lookup returns CDR1 KGHSH and CDR2 LQKENI. The DNA read from the CDR3 is TGTGCCAGCTCACCACTTCAGACTTCGAGCACAGATACG. Amino acid sequence: CASSPLQTSSTDT. The entire CDR3 protein reads CASSPLQTSSTDTQYF.

In the case of this clone: The read terminates 3 residues before the CDR3 end, so the remaining end is supplied by the germline J gene. V usage is TRBV19 and J usage is TRBJ1-1; D uncertain. The CDR3 is made up of 15 amino acids. Germline V gives CDR1 LNHDA, CDR2 SQIVND (reference sequence). V lost 6 bases to trimming and J lost 0 bases, with 14 bases between them. Incomplete CDR3 DNA: TGTGCCAGTAGCCGAGAGTTCAGAGTGAACACTGAA. Its protein is CASSREFRVNTE. The CDR3, in full, reads CASSREFRVNTEAFF.

This clone was recorded many times. Incomplete CDR3 DNA: TGTGCCAGCTCACCACGAAGCGCCTCTACCACCGGGGAG. Translated: CASSPRSASTTGE. The entire CDR3 reads CASSPRSASTTGELFF. The chain couples TRBV18 to TRBJ2-2; D gene ambiguous. The CDR3 goes on 3 residues after the read ends, and that part is filled in from the germline J gene. CDR1 is KGHSH and CDR2 is LQKENI in the germline V gene. The V and J ends lost 1 base and 4 bases respectively, with 13 bases between them. The CDR3 covers 16 residues.

On this clone itself: The CDR3 extends 3 residues past the end of the read, so its final part is completed from the germline J gene. V is TRBV10-1 and J is TRBJ2-7; D is ambiguous. Trimming cost V 6 bases and J 2 bases, with 8 bases left between them. Looked up from germline, CDR1 is WNHNN and CDR2 is SYGVQD (reference sequence). This CDR3 comprises 12 residues. The CDR3 is CASRRHPYEQYF. The part of the CDR3 DNA that was read is TGCGCCAGCAGGCGACACCCCTACGAG.

This clone showed up just a few times. The sequenced fragment ends 3 residues before the CDR3 boundary, so the rest is inferred from the germline J gene. J is TRBJ2-5 and V is TRBV7-2; D gene unclear. Germline V gene sequence: CDR1 SGHTA, CDR2 FQGNSA. V dropped 6 bases and J dropped 0 bases, with 5 bases sitting between them. This CDR3 comprises 12 residues. CDR3 region: CASSTDQETQYF. The covered CDR3 bases are TGTGCCAGCAGTACAGACCAAGAGACC.

With regard to this clone: The CDR3 end lies 3 residues beyond the end of the read and is filled in from the germline J gene. This sequence joins TRBV5-6 and TRBJ1-5; D perhaps matches TRBD1 (6 bases). The CDR3 extends over 14 amino acids. Germline V gene data show CDR1 as SGHDT and CDR2 as YYEEEE. V was pared by 4 bases and J by 7 bases, with 15 bases between. CDR3 region: CASSRGQTDQPQHF. Incomplete CDR3 DNA: TGTGCCAGCAGCAGAGGACAGACTGACCAGCCC. Full variable domain (missing parts from reference TRBV5-6 and TRBJ1-5): DAGVTQSPTHLIKTRGQQVTLRCSPKSGHDTVSWYQQALGQGPQFIFQYYEEEERQRGNFPDRFSGHQFPNYSSELNVNALLLGDSALYLCASSRGQTDQPQHFGDGTRLSIL.